This T cell receptor beta chain was sequenced during a study of blood T cell repertoires in COVID-19. Study-wide background: Donors in the United States, Italy and Spain gave samples during acute or convalescent COVID-19. Nucleic acid was either cDNA or gDNA, and it came from T cells, B-cell-depleted T cells, or PBMCs.

Only one count was recorded for this clone. Authors' data handling: Amplification from reference gene primers served as the basis for estimated nucleated cell counts. Here immunoSEQ multiplex PCR was the method, and the copy in TCRdb shows in-frame clones only, minus some. D and trimming were read from the DNA, whereas the V and J calls and clone size are those reported in that table. The sample includes roughly 97,000 clones, about 80% of them seen just once. Germline CDR1 SNHLY, CDR2 FYNNEI. Trimming stripped 6 bases from V and 2 bases from J, with 15 bases between. CDR3 length equals 15 residues. The chain uses TRBV2 and TRBJ2-3; TRBD2 might be the D (5 bases). The sequencing input was peripheral blood. This clonotype was sampled from a man between 65 and 85 years old with acute or convalescent COVID-19. Here the CDR3 DNA reads TGTGCCAGCAGCCCTGGAGAGGGTGTCACAGATACGCAGTATTTT. Translated: CASSPGEGVTDTQYF.